Shown below are 20 T cell receptor beta chains from a single sample sequenced in a study of molecular identifiers for immune sequencing clone quantification. TCRdb re-derived calls from the PCR reads in MiXCR, one entry per CDR3 protein. Of 400,000 to 600,000 distinct CDR3 sequences detected, 25% appear once; the ten largest clones hold under 0.85%. The sequencing sample was made of naive CD8+ T cells from blood, with Jurkat cell RNA spiked in. Noted subset: FACS-sorted CD8+CD4-CCR7+CD45RA+ naive T cells. The source of these receptors is a human donor in good health. Some libraries in this study had Jurkat cell RNA spiked in.

This clonotype has a handful of counts. The V and J genes are TRBV12-3 or TRBV12-4 and TRBJ1-4, with D unresolved. This CDR3 has 15 residues. V was clipped by 0 bases and J by 7 bases, with 12 bases between them. The CDR3 region has the DNA TGTGCCAGCAGTTTAGCGGTGAGCCGGATTGAAAAACTGTTTTTT. Residues: CASSLAVSRIEKLFF.

This clonotype was seen more than once but under ten times. The chain carries TRBV7-2 and TRBJ2-7; D gene ambiguous. CDR3 length equals 13 residues. Trimming removed 5 bases from V and 6 bases from J, with 14 bases in between. The germline V gene encodes CDR1 SGHTA and CDR2 FQGNSA. The CDR3 nucleotides are TGTGCCAGCAGCACAATCTCAGACGGCGAGCAGTACTTC. Amino acid sequence: CASSTISDGEQYF. The full variable domain, its missing parts supplied by reference TRBV7-2 and TRBJ2-7, is GAGVSQSPSNKVTEKGKDVELRCDPISGHTALYWYRQSLGQGLEFLIYFQGNSAPDKSGLPSDRFSAERTGGSVSTLTIQRTQQEDSAVYLCASSTISDGEQYFGPGTRLTVT.

Notes on this clonotype: Given a much more abundant clone one base away, this may be a read error. The chain couples TRBV12-3 or TRBV12-4 to TRBJ2-3; the D is unclear. The CDR3 is 14 amino acids. The CDR3 DNA reads TGTACCAGCAGTTTCCGGGCGTTCACAGATACGCAGTATTTT. It is translated as CTSSFRAFTDTQYF.

The chain joins TRBV27 to TRBJ1-1; 8 bases map to TRBD1. This CDR3 region has 17 residues. Per the germline V gene, CDR1 is MNHEY and CDR2 is SMNVEV (reference sequence). V dropped 5 bases and J dropped 4; count of bases not matched to a gene: 15. Here the CDR3 reads CASSTHWTGMGGTEAFF. For the CDR3, the DNA is TGTGCCAGCAGTACACACTGGACAGGGATGGGGGGCACTGAAGCTTTCTTT.

This clonotype was recorded at least ten times. This rearrangement joins TRBV10-2 to TRBJ2-7, with D tentatively TRBD1 or TRBD2 (5 bases each). The germline V gene has CDR1 WSHSY and CDR2 SAAADI. The CDR3 consists of 13 residues. V was cut by 6 bases and J by 4 bases, with 13 bases left in between. CDR3 bases: TGCGCCAGCAGGGGGGACGCCACGTACGAGCAGTACTTC. It encodes CASRGDATYEQYF.

This clonotype was picked up a small number of times. The chain combines TRBV12-5 with TRBJ1-3, with D tentatively TRBD1 (5 bases). The V and J ends lost 0 bases and 1 base respectively, with 7 bases between them. This CDR3 contains 15 residues. Germline CDR1 LGHNT, CDR2 FRNRAP. CDR3 region: CASGLVTASGNTIYF. The CDR3 DNA reads TGTGCTAGTGGTTTGGTGACAGCTTCTGGAAACACCATATATTTT.

Notes on this clonotype: The CDR3 ends on some other residue instead of the conserved phenylalanine or tryptophan, so this is likely a read error. V is TRBV20-1 and J is TRBJ1-4; D is perhaps TRBD1 (6 bases). The CDR3 spans 18 residues. Deletions cut 1 base from V and 0 bases from J, with 18 bases between. Germline CDR1 and CDR2: DFQATT and SNEGSKA (reference sequence). DNA of the CDR3: TGCAGTGCTAGAGCCTTGTCGGACAGAAGAGCAACTAATGAAAAACTGTTTTTA. Amino acid sequence: CSARALSDRRATNEKLFL.

Note on this clonotype: A read error may produce the germline difference seen at one junction end. The chain has TRBV5-3 and TRBJ2-2, with a weak D call TRBD2 (5 bases). TRBV5-3 is noted as an ORF with a role that remains uncertain. The CDR3 extends over 14 amino acids. CDR3 DNA: TGTGCCAGCAGCTTGCCGGATAACGCCGGGGAGCCGTTTTTT. It yields the protein CASSLPDNAGEPFF.

J is TRBJ2-7 and V is TRBV20-1; 11 nucleotides match TRBD2. Germline CDR1 reads DFQATT; CDR2 reads SNEGSKA (reference sequence). With V trimmed by 6 bases and J by 4 bases, 8 bases remained unmatched. This CDR3 is built from 14 residues. CDR3 loop: CSARGLAEGYEQYF. For the CDR3, the DNA is TGCAGTGCGCGGGGACTAGCGGAGGGGTACGAGCAGTACTTC.

This clonotype was seen at least ten times. This chain connects TRBV27 to TRBJ1-1; D ambiguous. Germline CDR1 and CDR2: MNHEY and SMNVEV (reference sequence). The CDR3 length is 13 residues. V dropped 0 bases and J dropped 4 bases, with 6 bases sitting between them. CDR3 sequence (DNA): TGTGCCAGCAGTTTATCGGGGTTCACTGAAGCTTTCTTT. Its translation: CASSLSGFTEAFF.

Many counts were recorded for this clonotype. The J gene is TRBJ2-7, the V gene TRBV5-5, with a possible D match to TRBD2 (5 bases). The germline V and J ends were trimmed by 0 bases and 2 bases, with 9 bases remaining between them. The CDR3 runs 14 residues. CDR1 is SGHKS and CDR2 is YYEKEE in the germline V gene (reference sequence). CDR3 residues: CASSLGGKAYEQYF. The CDR3 DNA follows: TGTGCCAGCAGCTTGGGAGGGAAGGCCTACGAGCAGTACTTC.

J is TRBJ1-4 and V is TRBV27; 11 positions match TRBD1. Trimming at V came to 2 bases and at J to 8 bases, leaving 4 bases not matched to a gene. This CDR3 is built from 15 residues. CDR1 and CDR2 (germline): MNHEY, SMNVEV (reference sequence). The CDR3 protein is CASSLGQGAIEKLFF. The CDR3 coding sequence is TGTGCCAGCAGTTTAGGACAGGGGGCTATAGAAAAACTGTTTTTT.

The V gene is TRBV14, the J gene TRBJ2-1; 7 bases fit TRBD1. The ends lost 1 base at V and 1 base at J; junction bases unmatched: 4. CDR1 and CDR2 (germline): SGHDN, FVKESK. This CDR3 contains 16 residues. Here the CDR3 reads CASSQVARGSYNEQFF. The CDR3 DNA is TGTGCCAGCAGCCAAGTGGCCAGGGGGTCCTACAATGAGCAGTTCTTC.

Regarding this clonotype: This may come from a read error, since a much larger clone is one base off. The CDR3, as DNA: TGTGCCAGCAGCCCGGGGACAGGGCCTCGGGGGACCCAGTACTTC. The encoded protein is CASSPGTGPRGTQYF. The chain couples TRBV7-9 to TRBJ2-5; the match to TRBD1 covers 9 bases. Germline V gene data show CDR1 as SEHNR and CDR2 as FQNEAQ (reference sequence). This CDR3 has 15 residues. The ends lost 5 bases at V and 7 bases at J; junction bases unmatched: 11.

This clonotype was seen a handful of times. The chain uses TRBV5-8 and TRBJ1-4, with TRBD1 identical over 9 bases. The V and J ends lost 5 bases and 8 bases, in that order; junction bases with no gene match: 10. This CDR3 comprises 15 residues. CDR1 is SGHTS, CDR2 YDEGEE, per germline. The CDR3 region has the DNA TGTGCCAGCAGACTGGGACAGGGTAATATGGAAAAACTGTTTTTT. Protein: CASRLGQGNMEKLFF.

This chain links TRBV4-3 with TRBJ2-5; TRBD1 might be the D (5 bases). The V end lost 6 bases, the J end lost 1 base, and 9 bases lay between the germline ends. CDR3 size: 13 residues. Germline CDR1 LGHNA, CDR2 YSLEER. CDR3 amino acids: CASSQGTQETQYF. CDR3 nucleotides: TGCGCCAGCAGTCAGGGTACCCAAGAGACCCAGTACTTC.

This clonotype was detected many times. The CDR3 spells CASSLDTSGTYTDTQYF. DNA for the CDR3: TGTGCCAGCAGTTTAGATACTAGCGGGACCTACACAGATACGCAGTATTTT. V is TRBV28 and J is TRBJ2-3; TRBD2 agrees at 10 bases. Unmatched junction bases numbered 7, after V lost 2 bases and J lost 2 bases. From germline, CDR1 is MDHEN and CDR2 SYDVKM. This CDR3 has 17 residues.

This clonotype was observed a single time. One end of the junction is discordant with germline, which a read error may explain. This chain joins TRBV7-6 and TRBJ2-5; 7 positions match TRBD2. Germline V CDR1 and CDR2: SGHVS, FNYEAQ. CDR3 length: 16 amino acids. The CDR3 DNA sequence: TGTGCCCGCAGCCTCCAAGCGGGACCTATACGGGAGACCCAGTACTTC. This codes for CARSLQAGPIRETQYF.

This clonotype was found many times. V gene TRBV4-1 combines with J gene TRBJ2-5; tentatively, D is TRBD1 (8 bases). The CDR3 runs 15 residues. V lost 1 base and J lost 4, with 13 bases in between. Germline lookup yields CDR1 MGHRA and CDR2 YSYEKL. The chain's CDR3 is CASSQVQGEGETQYF. Written as DNA, the CDR3 is TGCGCCAGCAGCCAAGTACAGGGGGAGGGAGAGACCCAGTACTTC.

This clonotype was counted ten times or more. V gene TRBV24-1 combines with J gene TRBJ2-2, with TRBD1 matching over 7 bases. The CDR3 loop spans 17 amino acids. Germline assignment: CDR1 KGHDR and CDR2 SFDVKD. V was pared by 0 bases and J by 1 base, with 4 bases of the junction left unmatched. CDR3 nucleotides: TGTGCCACCAGTGATTTGAGGACAGGAGAGAACACCGGGGAGCTGTTTTTT. Translated, it gives CATSDLRTGENTGELFF.